The clone carrying this T cell receptor beta chain was picked up many times. No antigen is known for it. The data belong to a study of T cell repertoires in cytomegalovirus infection. Findings and caveats of the study: CMV-specific TCR beta clonotypes restricted by HLA-C dominated the ex vivo response.

V was clipped by 5 bases and J by 1 base; unmatched bases: 8. The CDR3 is made up of 17 amino acids. The germline CDR1 and CDR2 sequences are SGHVS and FNYEAQ. TCRdb fed the reads into MiXCR, producing one record per CDR3 protein. The data show 350,000 to 500,000 distinct CDR3 sequences, with approximately 33% seen just once and roughly an eighth held by the top ten. The rearrangement uses TRBV7-6 and TRBJ2-6, with TRBD1 matching 7 bases. This TCR derives from a human donor in good health (CMV status not recorded). Some clones in this sample may be carry-over from other donors' samples. Sequencing was performed on PBMCs. CDR3 in DNA: TGTGCCAGCAGCCAGTCCCGGGACAGATCTGGGGCCAACGTCCTGACTTTC. It is translated as CASSQSRDRSGANVLTF.